This TCR beta chain was sequenced for a study of blood T cells in healthy people across ages. Study as a whole: About one barcoded beta molecule was captured per two T cells (by template switching). Study-level results: Naive T cell percentage showed a strong correlation with the diversity of TCR beta. Estimated diversity across one million T cells was deemed an underestimate.

The germline V gene encodes CDR1 SEHNR and CDR2 FQNEAQ (reference sequence). The CDR3 totals 15 residues. With V trimmed by 5 bases and J by 11 bases, 10 bases remained unmatched. This clonotype was counted once. The antigen remains unidentified. Using a J-beta primer mix together with a sample-barcoded 5' primer, a second PCR was run for about 6 to 12 cycles. A single record per CDR3 protein comes from TCRdb applying MiXCR to the 5' RACE reads. The table has around 2 million distinct CDR3 sequences, approximately 39% seen once. The genes are TRBV7-9 and TRBJ2-5, with 14 bases lining up with TRBD2. The TCR was taken from a human donor in good health. Sequencing used blood. CDR3 nucleotides: TGTGCCAGCAGCCAACCGGGACTAGCGGGGGATGAGCAGTACTTC. Translation: CASSQPGLAGDEQYF.